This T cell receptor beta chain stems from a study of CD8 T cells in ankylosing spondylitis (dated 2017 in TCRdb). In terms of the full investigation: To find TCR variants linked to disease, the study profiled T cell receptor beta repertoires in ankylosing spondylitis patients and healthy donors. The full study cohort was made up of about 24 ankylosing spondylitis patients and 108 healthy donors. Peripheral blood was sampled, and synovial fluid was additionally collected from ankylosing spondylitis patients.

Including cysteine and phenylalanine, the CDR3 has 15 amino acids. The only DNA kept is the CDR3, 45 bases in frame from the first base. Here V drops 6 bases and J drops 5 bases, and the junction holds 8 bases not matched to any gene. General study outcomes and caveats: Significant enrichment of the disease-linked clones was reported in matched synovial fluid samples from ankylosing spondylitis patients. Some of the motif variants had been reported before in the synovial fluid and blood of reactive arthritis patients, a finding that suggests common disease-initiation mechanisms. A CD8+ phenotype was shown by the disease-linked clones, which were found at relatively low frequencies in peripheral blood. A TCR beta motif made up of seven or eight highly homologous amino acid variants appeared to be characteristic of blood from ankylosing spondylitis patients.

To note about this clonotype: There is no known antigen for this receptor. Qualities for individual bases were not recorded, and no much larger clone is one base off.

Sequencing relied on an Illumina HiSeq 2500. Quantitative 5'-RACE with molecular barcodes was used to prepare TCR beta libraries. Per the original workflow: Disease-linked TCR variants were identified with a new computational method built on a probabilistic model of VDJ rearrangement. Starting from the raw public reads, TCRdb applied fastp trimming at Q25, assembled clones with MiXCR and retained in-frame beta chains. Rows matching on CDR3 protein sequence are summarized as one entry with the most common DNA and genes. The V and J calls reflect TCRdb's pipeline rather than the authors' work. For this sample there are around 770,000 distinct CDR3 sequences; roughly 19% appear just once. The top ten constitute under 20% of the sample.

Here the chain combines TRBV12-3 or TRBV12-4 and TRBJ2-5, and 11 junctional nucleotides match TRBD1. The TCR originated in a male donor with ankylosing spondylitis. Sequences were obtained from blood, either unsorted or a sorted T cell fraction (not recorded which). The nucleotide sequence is TGTGCCAGCAGCCTAGGACAGGGGGCGATTGAGACCCAGTACTTC. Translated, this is CASSLGQGAIETQYF.